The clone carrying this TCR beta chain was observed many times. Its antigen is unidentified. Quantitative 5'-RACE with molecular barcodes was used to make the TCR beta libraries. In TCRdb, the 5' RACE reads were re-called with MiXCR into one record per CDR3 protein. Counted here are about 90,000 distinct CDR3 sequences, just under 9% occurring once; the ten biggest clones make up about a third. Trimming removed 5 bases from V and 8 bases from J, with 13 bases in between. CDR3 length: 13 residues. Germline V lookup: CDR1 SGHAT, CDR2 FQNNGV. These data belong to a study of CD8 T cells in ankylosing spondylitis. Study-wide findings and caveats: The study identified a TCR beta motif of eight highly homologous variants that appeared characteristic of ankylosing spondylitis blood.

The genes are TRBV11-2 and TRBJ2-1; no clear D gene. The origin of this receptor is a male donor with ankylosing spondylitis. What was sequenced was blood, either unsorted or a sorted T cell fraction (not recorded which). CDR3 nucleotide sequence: TGTGCCAGCAGCCGGATCAGAACGGATGAGCAGTTCTTC. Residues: CASSRIRTDEQFF.